This T cell receptor (beta chain) derives from a study of CD8 T cells in Susac syndrome. Random-hexamer reverse transcription was applied to roughly 0.5 to 1 ug RNA. A multiplex approach, immunoSEQ multiplex PCR, amplified TCR beta CDR3 across 54 Vbeta and 13 Jbeta. A single record per CDR3 protein comes from TCRdb applying MiXCR to the immunoSEQ multiplex PCR reads. The sample includes fewer than 100,000 distinct CDR3 sequences, 90% to 95% of them seen just once. This clonotype has more than one count but fewer than ten. The CDR3 covers 11 residues. The V gene's germline CDR1 is LNHDA and CDR2 SQIVND (reference sequence). Trimming shortened V by 5 bases and J by 4 bases, and 3 bases separated the two germline ends.

Sequencing was carried out using CD8+ T cells from PBMCs. This sequence originates from a human donor with multiple sclerosis. This sequence joins TRBV19 and TRBJ2-1; D is ambiguous. CDR3 sequence: CASSHYNEQFF. DNA for the CDR3: TGTGCCAGTAGTCATTACAATGAGCAGTTCTTC.